A single sample is the source of the 9 T cell receptor beta chains below, sequenced in a study of blood T cell repertoires in COVID-19. TCRdb's table, derived via immunoSEQ multiplex PCR, lists solely in-frame clones and lacks some. The table has some 200,000 clones, more than 75% seen once; the top ten hold 5% to 6.5%. Sample: peripheral blood. The source of these receptors is a man aged 80 or over with acute or convalescent COVID-19.

V gene TRBV30 combines with J gene TRBJ2-2; TRBD2 matches at 14 bases. This CDR3 is 18 amino acids long. CDR1 and CDR2 from the germline V gene are GTSNPN and SVGIG (reference sequence). The V gene end was trimmed by 0 bases and the J gene end by 0 bases; junction bases not matched to a gene: 3. Here the CDR3 reads CAWSVRGLAGANTGELFF. The CDR3 DNA follows: TGTGCCTGGAGTGTACGGGGACTAGCGGGGGCGAACACCGGGGAGCTGTTTTTT. Complete variable domain (other parts from reference TRBV30 and TRBJ2-2): SQTIHQWPATLVQPVGSPLSLECTVEGTSNPNLYWYRQAAGRGLQLLFYSVGIGQISSEVPQNLSASRPQDRQFILSSKKLLLSDSGFYLCAWSVRGLAGANTGELFFGEGSRLTVL.

The DNA of the CDR3 is TGCGCCAGCAGCCAAGTAGGTCCTAGCGCAAACACCGGGGAGCTGTTTTTT. Residues: CASSQVGPSANTGELFF. The J gene is TRBJ2-2, the V gene TRBV4-1; the D gene is possibly TRBD2 (6 bases). With 1 base removed from V and 2 bases from J, the gap between germline ends came to 14 bases. Germline-derived CDR1 and CDR2 are MGHRA and YSYEKL. The CDR3 contains 17 residues.

This sequence joins TRBV5-8 and TRBJ1-2, with D perhaps TRBD1 (5 bases). Germline assignment: CDR1 SGHTS and CDR2 YDEGEE. The CDR3 covers 14 residues. Deletions cut 0 bases from V and 8 bases from J, with 14 bases between. The CDR3 DNA reads TGTGCCAGCAGCTTGGAGGGCGGGGCAGCGGGCTACACCTTC. It specifies CASSLEGGAAGYTF.

This chain joins TRBV10-2 and TRBJ2-3; 10 nucleotides agree with TRBD2. CDR1 is WSHSY, CDR2 SAAADI, per germline. J lost 4 bases, V lost 4 bases, and 5 bases had no gene match. The CDR3 runs to 15 residues. This CDR3 is CASSVLAGRADTQYF. Written as DNA, the CDR3 is TGCGCCAGCAGTGTACTAGCGGGACGTGCAGATACGCAGTATTTT.

The V and J genes are TRBV29-1 and TRBJ2-2; TRBD1 agrees at 11 bases. This CDR3 contains 14 residues. Germline lookup yields CDR1 SQVTM and CDR2 ANQGSEA. J was trimmed by 5 bases and V by 5 bases; bases with no gene match: 4. This chain's CDR3 is CSVRDRGRTGELFF. The CDR3 DNA sequence: TGCAGCGTTCGGGACAGGGGGAGAACCGGGGAGCTGTTTTTT.

This chain connects TRBV5-1 to TRBJ2-5; 8 bases align to TRBD2. Germline V gene lookup returns CDR1 SGHRS and CDR2 YFSETQ. The CDR3 has 14 residues. V lost 7 bases and J lost 5; bases outside the gene matches: 10. CDR3 loop: CASFVTGGRETQYF. CDR3 bases: TGCGCCAGCTTTGTAACGGGAGGGCGGGAGACCCAGTACTTC.

The chain uses TRBV24-1 and TRBJ2-5; 10 bases align to TRBD1. In germline, CDR1 is KGHDR, CDR2 SFDVKD. The CDR3 has 15 amino acids. V lost 6 bases and J lost 2; bases outside the gene matches: 5. CDR3 DNA sequence: TGTGCCACCAGTCCGGGACAGGGGAAGCAAGAGACCCAGTACTTC. This codes for CATSPGQGKQETQYF.

The chain has TRBV28 and TRBJ2-3; tentative D call: TRBD2 (6 bases). CDR3 length: 17 residues. Per germline, CDR1 MDHEN and CDR2 SYDVKM. V gave up 5 bases and J gave up 2 bases, with 20 bases separating them. The CDR3 region has the DNA TGTGCCAGCAGTCCTGCGACCTTAGCGGCTTACACAGATACGCAGTATTTT. Encoded protein: CASSPATLAAYTDTQYF.

V is TRBV30 and J is TRBJ2-4, with D unclear. From germline, CDR1 is GTSNPN and CDR2 SVGIG (reference sequence). Trimming took 4 bases from V and 0 from J, leaving 7 bases between them. The CDR3 runs 13 residues. In DNA form, the CDR3 reads TGTGCCTGGAACGGTCAAGCCAAAAACATTCAGTACTTC. Encoded protein: CAWNGQAKNIQYF.